Below are 9 T cell receptor beta chains sequenced from a single sample in a study of T cell changes during pregnancy in multiple sclerosis. Profiled with immunoSEQ multiplex PCR; TCRdb holds only in-frame clones, not every one. The data show fewer than 45,000 clones, 89% seen once. The sequenced sample was CD4+ T cells from peripheral blood mononuclear cells, obtained in the first trimester of pregnancy. These receptors were collected from a female donor with multiple sclerosis, enrolled in a pregnancy study.

The V and J genes are TRBV29-1 and TRBJ2-5, with D possibly matching TRBD2 (6 bases). Germline V gene sequence: CDR1 SQVTM, CDR2 ANQGSEA. The length of the CDR3 is 12 residues. Trimming cost V 7 bases and J 7 bases, with 16 bases left between them. The CDR3 region is CSAGLPQGTQYF. CDR3 nucleotides: TGCAGCGCGGGACTCCCCCAGGGGACCCAGTACTTC.

V is TRBV5-1 and J is TRBJ1-2, with D possibly being TRBD1 (5 bases). The CDR3 loop spans 14 amino acids. Per germline, CDR1 SGHRS and CDR2 YFSETQ. V was cut by 3 bases and J by 4 bases, with 13 bases left in between. The CDR3 nucleotides are TGCGCCAGCAGCTACGCACCACAGGTCTATGGCTACACCTTC. It is translated as CASSYAPQVYGYTF. Complete variable domain (other parts from reference TRBV5-1 and TRBJ1-2): KAGVTQTPRYLIKTRGQQVTLSCSPISGHRSVSWYQQTPGQGLQFLFEYFSETQRNKGNFPGRFSGRQFSNSRSEMNVSTLELGDSALYLCASSYAPQVYGYTFGSGTRLTVV.

V and J are TRBV6-6 and TRBJ1-2, with TRBD1 identical over 8 bases. CDR1 and CDR2 (germline): MNHNY, SVGAGI (reference sequence). The V gene end was trimmed by 4 bases and the J gene end by 7 bases; junction bases not matched to a gene: 8. CDR3 length: 14 residues. The DNA for the CDR3 is TGTGCCAGCAGTTTATCTCAGGGGGCGAGTGGCTACACCTTC. Translated, it gives CASSLSQGASGYTF.

The chain is built from TRBV5-1 and TRBJ1-1; D is unresolved. This CDR3 has 14 amino acids. CDR1 is SGHRS and CDR2 is YFSETQ in the germline V gene. V was shortened by 1 base and J by 1 base, with 8 bases between the two germline ends. The CDR3 DNA reads as TGCGCCAGCAGCTTGATCACAGAGAACACTGAAGCTTTCTTT. Its protein product is CASSLITENTEAFF.

This chain joins TRBV5-1 and TRBJ2-1; D possibly corresponds to TRBD1 (5 bases). With 0 bases removed from V and 3 bases from J, the gap between germline ends came to 10 bases. This CDR3 has 15 amino acids. CDR1 SGHRS and CDR2 YFSETQ come from the germline V gene. This chain's CDR3 is CASSLGQGIYNEQFF. CDR3 nucleotide sequence: TGCGCCAGCAGCTTGGGGCAGGGAATCTACAATGAGCAGTTCTTC.

The table lists this clone with a count of one. This rearrangement joins TRBV5-5 to TRBJ2-5, with TRBD1 identical over 8 bases. This CDR3 is 15 amino acids long. Per the germline V gene, CDR1 is SGHKS and CDR2 is YYEKEE (reference sequence). The V segment lost 2 bases and the J segment 5 bases; nucleotides outside the gene matches: 8. The CDR3: CASSFNQGASETQYF. The CDR3 nucleotides are TGTGCCAGCAGCTTTAACCAGGGGGCTAGCGAGACCCAGTACTTC.

The chain recombines TRBV5-6 with TRBJ1-3; D is unresolved. The CDR3 totals 16 residues. Looked up from germline, CDR1 is SGHDT and CDR2 is YYEEEE. Trimming stripped 0 bases from V and 0 bases from J, with 10 bases between. In DNA, the CDR3 is TGTGCCAGCAGCTTGGTATGGGCGAGCTCTGGAAACACCATATATTTT. Translating gives CASSLVWASSGNTIYF.

This chain connects TRBV7-2 to TRBJ2-7, with D perhaps matching TRBD2 (7 bases). The CDR3 has 16 amino acids. Germline CDR1 SGHTA, CDR2 FQGNSA. Between the trimmed V and J ends, which lost 5 bases and 1 base, there was a span of 18 bases. CDR3 nucleotides: TGTGCCAGCAGCCTAGGGGGGGGGCTCGGTTCCTACGAGCAGTACTTC. Encoded protein: CASSLGGGLGSYEQYF.

This chain links TRBV6-1 with TRBJ1-2, with D perhaps matching TRBD1 (6 bases). V lost 8 bases, J lost 2 bases, and 9 bases lay in between. Germline V CDR1 and CDR2: MNHNS, SASEGT. The CDR3 runs to 12 residues. The CDR3 here is CASSGQNYGYTF. CDR3 bases: TGTGCCAGCTCAGGACAGAACTATGGCTACACCTTC.